Following are 25 T cell receptor beta chains from one sample sequenced in a study of identical twins. MiXCR, applied by TCRdb to the 5' RACE reads, yields one record per CDR3 protein. The table includes 690,000 or so distinct CDR3 sequences, over 8.5% detected once. Separately, the same data were catalogued under a study of yellow fever vaccine responses in identical twins.

The specimen sequenced was PBMCs. The receptors here all came from a woman younger than 35 in good health.

The chain carries TRBV6-1 and TRBJ2-7; 11 nucleotides agree with TRBD2. The V segment lost 7 bases and the J segment 4 bases; nucleotides outside the gene matches: 12. The germline V gene encodes CDR1 MNHNS and CDR2 SASEGT. The CDR3 extends over 16 amino acids. The CDR3 loop is CASTRLAGSQSYEQYF. CDR3 nucleotide sequence: TGTGCCAGCACCAGACTAGCGGGGAGTCAATCTTACGAGCAGTACTTC.

The sample holds many counts of this clonotype. CDR3 sequence reads: CASSPGLAGNYRKEQFF. CDR3 in DNA: TGTGCCAGCAGCCCCGGTCTAGCGGGGAACTACCGCAAGGAGCAGTTCTTC. The chain uses TRBV3-1 and TRBJ2-1, with 9 bases matching TRBD2. The trim removed 4 bases at V and 10 bases at J, leaving 17 bases unmatched. The CDR3 is made up of 17 amino acids. CDR1 and CDR2 from the germline V gene are LGHDT and YNNKEL (reference sequence).

This clonotype was picked up many times. The chain employs TRBV29-1 and TRBJ2-1; TRBD2 matches at 14 bases. The V gene's germline CDR1 is SQVTM and CDR2 ANQGSEA. V shed 6 bases, J shed 9 bases, and the junction held 10 bases outside the gene matches. This CDR3 contains 15 residues. The CDR3 loop is CSVEGLAGEGVEQFF. CDR3 DNA: TGCAGCGTAGAGGGACTAGCGGGAGAAGGGGTTGAGCAGTTCTTC.

This clonotype was detected many times. The rearrangement joins TRBV20-1 to TRBJ2-2, with D possibly being TRBD2 (6 bases). The V gene lost 6 bases and the J gene lost 6 bases, with 20 bases spanning the gap. Per the germline V gene, CDR1 is DFQATT and CDR2 is SNEGSKA (reference sequence). The CDR3 covers 15 residues. The CDR3 sequence is CSARLGTGESGELFF. The CDR3 bases are TGCAGTGCCCGTCTGGGGACGGGAGAATCCGGGGAGCTGTTTTTT.

The rearrangement links TRBV4-2 to TRBJ1-5; 9 positions agree with TRBD1. The germline V gene has CDR1 LGHNA and CDR2 YNFKEQ. V shed 1 base, J shed 1 base, and the junction held 11 bases outside the gene matches. The CDR3 contains 19 residues. The CDR3 nucleotides are TGTGCCAGCAGCCAAGCCCCGGGACAGGGAGGAGGAAGCAATCAGCCCCAGCATTTT. It is translated as CASSQAPGQGGGSNQPQHF.

This clonotype was seen a handful of times. This sequence joins TRBV5-4 and TRBJ2-7; D is unclear. The CDR3 extends over 13 amino acids. The V and J ends lost 4 bases and 6 bases respectively, with 14 bases between them. Germline CDR1 SGHNT, CDR2 YYREEE (reference sequence). CDR3 region: CASSLTRTGEQYF. CDR3 sequence (DNA): TGTGCCAGCAGCCTCACACGTACGGGCGAGCAGTACTTC.

The chain employs TRBV20-1 and TRBJ2-2; D remains ambiguous. Germline lookup yields CDR1 DFQATT and CDR2 SNEGSKA (reference sequence). The CDR3 covers 10 residues. Trimming left V 6 bases short and J 6 bases short, with 5 bases between. CDR3 sequence (DNA): TGCAGTGCCGTAGCCGGGGAGCTGTTTTTT. The encoded protein is CSAVAGELFF.

This clonotype has only a few counts. The chain couples TRBV3-1 to TRBJ2-6; 7 positions match TRBD1. The length of the CDR3 is 20 residues. V lost 3 bases to trimming and J lost 2 bases; unmatched junction nucleotides: 16. Germline lookup yields CDR1 LGHDT and CDR2 YNNKEL (reference sequence). CDR3 sequence reads: CASSHLPDRVINAGANVLTF. CDR3 in DNA: TGTGCCAGCAGCCACCTTCCTGACAGGGTAATTAATGCTGGGGCCAACGTCCTGACTTTC. The full variable domain, rest sourced from reference TRBV3-1 and TRBJ2-6, is DTAVSQTPKYLVTQMGNDKSIKCEQNLGHDTMYWYKQDSKKFLKIMFSYNNKELIINETVPNRFSPKSPDKAHLNLHINSLELGDSAVYFCASSHLPDRVINAGANVLTFGAGSRLTVL.

There are a few counts of this clonotype. This chain joins TRBV18 and TRBJ1-2, with D possibly TRBD1 on 5 matching bases. Deletions cut 0 bases from V and 3 bases from J, with 8 bases between. This CDR3 has 14 residues. Germline V gene sequence: CDR1 KGHSH, CDR2 LQKENI. Here the CDR3 reads CASSPPGGHYGYTF. The CDR3 DNA sequence: TGTGCCAGCTCACCACCTGGGGGTCACTATGGCTACACCTTC.

The table lists this clonotype with many counts. The J gene is TRBJ2-2, the V gene TRBV4-1; tentatively, D is TRBD1 (5 bases). V dropped 4 bases and J dropped 4 bases, with 13 bases sitting between them. CDR3 size: 15 residues. CDR1 is MGHRA, CDR2 YSYEKL, per germline. As DNA, the CDR3 is TGCGCCAGCAGCCCTTCAGGGAAAGGCACCGGGGAGCTGTTTTTT. Protein: CASSPSGKGTGELFF.

V is TRBV20-1 and J is TRBJ2-3; 8 bases are a match to TRBD2. Germline-derived CDR1 and CDR2 are DFQATT and SNEGSKA (reference sequence). With 1 base clipped from V and 8 bases from J, the junction kept 8 bases outside the gene matches. This CDR3 is 14 amino acids long. CDR3 bases: TGCAGTGCTAGAGTGACCAACCGGGAGGGTACGCAGTATTTT. This codes for CSARVTNREGTQYF.

The table lists this clonotype with a few counts. In DNA, the CDR3 is TGTGCCAGCACCCGGGACACCGGGGAGCTGTTTTTT. Encoded protein: CASTRDTGELFF. The gene calls are TRBV6-2 or TRBV6-3 and TRBJ2-2; D call uncertain. The V gene's germline CDR1 is MNHEY and CDR2 SVGEGT. The CDR3 is made up of 12 amino acids. V lost 7 bases and J 3 bases, leaving 6 bases between the germline ends.

This rearrangement joins TRBV4-2 to TRBJ1-5; D possibly corresponds to TRBD1 (6 bases). The CDR3 spans 15 residues. Germline V gene data show CDR1 as LGHNA and CDR2 as YNFKEQ. V was clipped by 2 bases and J by 4 bases, with 12 bases between them. CDR3: CASSQPDRPNQPQHF. The CDR3 DNA follows: TGTGCCAGCAGCCAACCGGACAGACCAAATCAGCCCCAGCATTTT.

The table lists this clonotype with many counts. One end of the junction is discordant with germline, which a read error may explain. The chain employs TRBV2 and TRBJ2-1; possible D gene TRBD2, 6 bases. Germline CDR1 and CDR2: SNHLY and FYNNEI. The CDR3 length is 15 residues. DNA of the CDR3: TGTGCCAGCAGCGAAGAGACTAGCTCCTACAATGAGCAGTTCTTC. It specifies CASSEETSSYNEQFF.

The rearrangement uses TRBV20-1 and TRBJ2-5; D uncertain. The CDR3 runs to 14 residues. V was cut by 6 bases and J by 4 bases, with 18 bases left in between. Germline V gene data show CDR1 as DFQATT and CDR2 as SNEGSKA (reference sequence). For the CDR3, the DNA is TGCAGTGCCAGATATAGGTTGAGTAGAGAGACCCAGTACTTC. This sequence encodes CSARYRLSRETQYF.

The CDR3 nucleotides are TGTGCCAGCTCACCACCCTCTAGACAGGGGGCAACAGATACGCAGTATTTT. As protein: CASSPPSRQGATDTQYF. The chain couples TRBV18 to TRBJ2-3; 10 positions agree with TRBD1. Per the germline V gene, CDR1 is KGHSH and CDR2 is LQKENI. This CDR3 contains 17 residues. J lost 3 bases, V lost 0 bases, and 6 bases had no gene match.

This clonotype was seen repeatedly, ten times or more. The V and J genes are TRBV2 and TRBJ2-7; 7 positions match TRBD1. The V and J ends lost 10 bases and 3 bases, in that order; junction bases with no gene match: 12. Germline values: CDR1 SNHLY, CDR2 FYNNEI. The CDR3 contains 14 residues. This CDR3 is CATAGRQGVYEQYF. CDR3 DNA: TGTGCCACCGCAGGAAGACAGGGCGTCTACGAGCAGTACTTC.

A remark on this clonotype: A much larger clone is a single base away; this may be a read error. This chain connects TRBV14 to TRBJ2-1; D is uncertain. The V gene's germline CDR1 is SGHDN and CDR2 FVKESK. This CDR3 is built from 12 residues. Here the CDR3 reads CASSSTYKEQFF. For the CDR3, the DNA is TGTGCCAGCAGCTCAACCTACAAGGAGCAGTTCTTC.

This clonotype was seen a few times. The gene calls are TRBV7-9 and TRBJ1-1; tentatively, D is TRBD1 (5 bases). Trimming pared 2 bases from V and 11 bases from J, leaving 21 bases between. Germline values: CDR1 SEHNR, CDR2 FQNEAQ (reference sequence). The CDR3 has 15 residues. The CDR3: CASSLSANRDPAAFF. CDR3 coding DNA: TGTGCCAGCAGCTTATCCGCTAACCGGGACCCGGCCGCTTTCTTT.

In this sample, this clonotype turned up a few times. This CDR3 reads CASSLGRGSVRLNTEAFF. The CDR3 nucleotides are TGTGCCAGCAGTTTGGGCAGGGGGTCAGTACGTTTGAACACTGAAGCTTTCTTT. The chain has TRBV12-3 or TRBV12-4 and TRBJ1-1, with 7 bases matching TRBD1. The CDR3 totals 18 residues. J was trimmed by 0 bases and V by 3 bases; bases with no gene match: 13.

The table lists this clonotype with many counts. The chain links TRBV7-2 to TRBJ1-3, with TRBD1 identical over 7 bases. CDR3 length: 14 residues. The V and J ends lost 3 bases and 2 bases, in that order; junction bases with no gene match: 1. Germline values: CDR1 SGHTA, CDR2 FQGNSA. The CDR3 loop reads CASSFGQAGNTIYF. The CDR3 nucleotides read TGTGCCAGCAGCTTCGGACAGGCTGGAAACACCATATATTTT.

At least ten counts were recorded for this clonotype. The chain joins TRBV7-3 to TRBJ2-1; 10 positions match TRBD1. The CDR3 has 16 residues. Unmatched junction bases numbered 4, after V lost 1 base and J lost 4 bases. Germline assignment: CDR1 SGHTA and CDR2 FQGTGA. The CDR3 region has the DNA TGTGCCAGCAGCTTAAAGTTGGGACAGGGGTACAATGAGCAGTTCTTC. This codes for CASSLKLGQGYNEQFF.

This clonotype was seen at least ten times. Relative to the germline gene, one junction end is altered; a read error may explain this. The rearrangement uses TRBV20-1 and TRBJ1-1, with D perhaps matching TRBD1 (5 bases). Per the germline V gene, CDR1 is DFQATT and CDR2 is SNEGSKA (reference sequence). The CDR3 runs to 14 residues. The CDR3: CSAREEGDRGEAFF. The CDR3 coding sequence is TGCAGTGCGAGAGAGGAAGGGGACCGCGGGGAAGCTTTCTTT.

This clonotype was recorded at least ten times. This chain links TRBV29-1 with TRBJ2-5; TRBD2 agrees at 8 bases. Germline V gene data show CDR1 as SQVTM and CDR2 as ANQGSEA. The CDR3 runs 12 residues. The ends lost 6 bases at V and 2 bases at J; junction bases unmatched: 2. The CDR3 here is CSVVAGQETQYF. DNA of the CDR3: TGCAGCGTGGTAGCGGGGCAAGAGACCCAGTACTTC.

In this sample, this clonotype turned up a few times. The J gene is TRBJ2-1, the V gene TRBV9; TRBD2 matches 9 bases. CDR1 and CDR2 from the germline V gene are SGDLS and YYNGEE. This CDR3 is 17 amino acids long. V gave up 4 bases and J gave up 2 bases; unmatched junction bases: 10. In nucleotides, the CDR3 is TGTGCCAGCAGCCCATTTAGGGCGGGGGGGACCTACAATGAGCAGTTCTTC. This sequence encodes CASSPFRAGGTYNEQFF.